These 27 T cell receptor beta chains came from one sample sequenced in a study of identical twins. TCRdb processed the 5' RACE reads anew with MiXCR; each CDR3 protein has one entry. Of 200,000 to 300,000 distinct CDR3 sequences in the sample, under 12% are singletons; the top ten hold 10%. The sequenced sample was memory T cells sorted from blood. Every receptor here comes from a man aged 50 or older in good health.

This clonotype has a handful of counts. This chain uses TRBV12-3 or TRBV12-4 with TRBJ2-7; D remains unclear. Trimming took off 8 bases at V and 5 bases at J, with 10 bases between the two ends. The CDR3 length is 11 residues. The CDR3 DNA is TGTGCCAGCGGGCAGGCAAACGAGCAGTACTTC. As protein: CASGQANEQYF.

This clonotype is categorized as medium-sized. The J gene is TRBJ2-2, the V gene TRBV11-2; tentative D call: TRBD2 (7 bases). Germline lookup yields CDR1 SGHAT and CDR2 FQNNGV. The CDR3 contains 15 residues. Deletions cut 6 bases from V and 3 bases from J, with 14 bases between. The CDR3 loop is CASRRAGAHTGELFF. The CDR3 coding sequence is TGTGCCAGCAGGCGCGCGGGGGCCCACACCGGGGAGCTGTTTTTT.

The chain combines TRBV7-3 with TRBJ2-3; D is undetermined. Germline CDR1 SGHTA, CDR2 FQGTGA. Trimming pared 3 bases from V and 0 bases from J, leaving 10 bases between. CDR3 length: 15 residues. The DNA for the CDR3 is TGTGCCAGCAGCTTCCAGGCGACTAGCACAGATACGCAGTATTTT. Translation: CASSFQATSTDTQYF.

Regarding this clonotype: A much larger clone lies a single base off, so this may be a read error. The rearrangement joins TRBV20-1 to TRBJ2-3; D uncertain. The germline CDR1 and CDR2 sequences are DFQATT and SNEGSKA (reference sequence). Trimming took 1 base from V and 1 from J, leaving 0 bases between them. The CDR3 consists of 11 residues. CDR3 residues: CSARGTDTQYF. Written as DNA, the CDR3 is TGCAGTGCTAGAGGCACAGATACGCAGTATTTT.

Ten or more counts support this clonotype. The chain uses TRBV10-3 and TRBJ2-6, with D unclear. Between the trimmed V and J ends, which lost 3 bases and 0 bases, there was a span of 12 bases. Looked up from germline, CDR1 is ENHRY and CDR2 is SYGVKD. The CDR3 has 17 amino acids. The CDR3 region is CAISDSDTGSGANVLTF. In nucleotides, the CDR3 is TGTGCCATCAGTGATAGTGACACCGGCTCTGGGGCCAACGTCCTGACTTTC.

This clonotype was counted many times. The V call is TRBV5-1, the J call TRBJ1-3, with a possible D match to TRBD1 (5 bases). There are 16 residues in the CDR3. The V and J ends lost 4 bases and 0 bases respectively, with 14 bases between them. Germline V CDR1 and CDR2: SGHRS, YFSETQ. Here the CDR3 reads CASSGGTANSGNTIYF. The CDR3 DNA follows: TGCGCCAGCAGCGGGGGGACGGCGAACTCTGGAAACACCATATATTTT.

This clonotype was recorded many times. This sequence joins TRBV12-3 or TRBV12-4 and TRBJ2-2; weak D call: TRBD1 (6 bases). This CDR3 spans 15 amino acids. The V gene lost 3 bases and the J gene lost 0 bases, with 8 bases spanning the gap. This CDR3 reads CASSLGQPNTGELFF. The DNA of the CDR3 is TGTGCCAGCAGTTTGGGACAACCGAACACCGGGGAGCTGTTTTTT.

The V gene is TRBV27, the J gene TRBJ2-5; possible D gene TRBD1, 6 bases. Germline assignment: CDR1 MNHEY and CDR2 SMNVEV (reference sequence). This CDR3 comprises 14 residues. The V gene lost 5 bases and the J gene lost 5 bases, with 15 bases spanning the gap. The CDR3 protein is CASSPTLRGETQYF. Written as DNA, the CDR3 is TGTGCCAGCAGTCCAACACTTAGGGGGGAGACCCAGTACTTC.

With respect to this clonotype: This could be a read error, since a much larger clone is one nucleotide away. The chain carries TRBV20-1 and TRBJ2-1; 15 bases agree with TRBD2. This CDR3 is built from 17 residues. Germline values: CDR1 DFQATT, CDR2 SNEGSKA (reference sequence). The CDR3 bases are TGCTGTGCTAGAGGGGGACTAGCGGGAGGCTCCTACAATGAGCAGTTCTTC. Translating gives CCARGGLAGGSYNEQFF.

This clonotype was recorded many times. The rearrangement joins TRBV7-2 to TRBJ2-2, with a possible D match to TRBD1 (5 bases). Germline lookup yields CDR1 SGHTA and CDR2 FQGNSA. CDR3 length: 13 amino acids. V was pared by 7 bases and J by 5 bases, with 11 bases between. In nucleotides, the CDR3 is TGTGCCAGCACTAATGACAGAACCGGGGAGCTGTTTTTT. It translates to CASTNDRTGELFF. Full variable domain (outside the CDR3, taken from reference TRBV7-2 and TRBJ2-2): GAGVSQSPSNKVTEKGKDVELRCDPISGHTALYWYRQSLGQGLEFLIYFQGNSAPDKSGLPSDRFSAERTGGSVSTLTIQRTQQEDSAVYLCASTNDRTGELFFGEGSRLTVL.

Ten or more counts support this clonotype. This sequence joins TRBV20-1 and TRBJ2-7; D tentatively reads TRBD1 or TRBD2 (5 bases each). V dropped 1 base and J dropped 3 bases, with 16 bases sitting between them. CDR3 length equals 15 residues. Per germline, CDR1 DFQATT and CDR2 SNEGSKA (reference sequence). The CDR3: CSARVFGTGDYEQYF. The CDR3 nucleotides read TGCAGTGCTAGAGTATTCGGGACGGGTGACTACGAGCAGTACTTC.

The V and J genes are TRBV6-2 or TRBV6-3 and TRBJ2-1, with 8 bases fitting TRBD1. With 6 bases clipped from V and 8 bases from J, the junction kept 6 bases outside the gene matches. The length of the CDR3 is 13 residues. Germline-derived CDR1 and CDR2 are MNHEY and SVGEGT. CDR3 loop: CASRGQGSHEQFF. The CDR3 DNA sequence: TGTGCCAGCAGAGGACAGGGTAGCCATGAGCAGTTCTTC.

This clonotype was recorded a few times. The gene calls are TRBV24-1 and TRBJ2-2, with TRBD2 matching over 7 bases. The CDR3 consists of 16 residues. The junction had 1 base not matched to a gene; V was cut back by 0 bases and J by 1 base. Per the germline V gene, CDR1 is KGHDR and CDR2 is SFDVKD. The CDR3 sequence is CATSDLPSGNTGELFF. Written as DNA, the CDR3 is TGTGCCACCAGTGATTTGCCTAGCGGGAACACCGGGGAGCTGTTTTTT.

This clonotype was picked up many times. The chain carries TRBV5-1 and TRBJ2-7, with D perhaps matching TRBD2 (7 bases). Germline V CDR1 and CDR2: SGHRS, YFSETQ. The CDR3 covers 15 residues. The V and J ends lost 0 bases and 2 bases respectively, with 12 bases between them. CDR3 sequence: CASSLVGGLTYEQYF. CDR3 DNA: TGCGCCAGCAGCTTGGTGGGGGGGCTAACCTACGAGCAGTACTTC.

This clonotype was counted ten times or more. The chain has TRBV6-2 or TRBV6-3 and TRBJ1-1; D gene unclear. CDR1 and CDR2 (germline): MNHEY, SVGEGT. The V and J ends lost 4 bases and 4 bases respectively, with 10 bases between them. There are 13 residues in the CDR3. CDR3 protein: CASSLGAGTEAFF. The CDR3 nucleotides read TGTGCCAGCAGTTTGGGTGCTGGCACTGAAGCTTTCTTT.

The sample holds many counts of this clonotype. The chain is built from TRBV20-1 and TRBJ2-2; D uncertain. Germline V gene lookup returns CDR1 DFQATT and CDR2 SNEGSKA (reference sequence). This CDR3 comprises 14 residues. Trimming left V 1 base short and J 5 bases short, with 11 bases between. The CDR3 is CSARGSLETGELFF. CDR3 nucleotide sequence: TGCAGTGCTAGAGGGAGCCTAGAAACCGGGGAGCTGTTTTTT.

This clonotype was detected many times. V usage is TRBV7-2 and J usage is TRBJ1-2; no clear D. V was pared by 3 bases and J by 8 bases, with 13 bases between. The CDR3 runs to 13 residues. Per germline, CDR1 SGHTA and CDR2 FQGNSA. The CDR3 protein is CASSFRLLEGYTF. In DNA form, the CDR3 reads TGTGCCAGCAGCTTTAGACTTCTGGAAGGCTACACCTTC.

This clonotype turned up a few times. CDR3 nucleotides: TGTGCCAGCAGCCCCATGGGGCGGAACACTGAAGCTTTCTTT. It yields the protein CASSPMGRNTEAFF. V gene TRBV5-6 combines with J gene TRBJ1-1; possible D gene TRBD1, 5 bases. The germline V gene encodes CDR1 SGHDT and CDR2 YYEEEE. The germline V and J ends were trimmed by 4 bases and 1 base, with 11 bases remaining between them. The CDR3 covers 14 residues.

This clonotype was seen at least ten times. The V gene is TRBV6-2 or TRBV6-3, the J gene TRBJ1-5; D gene uncertain. V lost 2 bases, J lost 7 bases, and 9 bases lay in between. CDR1 and CDR2 from the germline V gene are MNHEY and SVGEGT. This CDR3 has 13 amino acids. The CDR3, as DNA: TGTGCCAGCAGTTACGTAGGGAGCCAGCCCCAGCATTTT. Its protein is CASSYVGSQPQHF.

This clonotype was found many times. The CDR3 spells CASSQSTRGLSGETQYF. The DNA for the CDR3 is TGTGCCAGCAGCCAGAGTACCAGGGGGCTATCTGGGGAGACCCAGTACTTC. The chain carries TRBV3-1 and TRBJ2-5; 8 bases fit TRBD1. Germline V gene sequence: CDR1 LGHDT, CDR2 YNNKEL (reference sequence). J lost 5 bases, V lost 3 bases, and 14 bases had no gene match. The CDR3 is 17 amino acids.

This clonotype was seen ten or more times. This sequence joins TRBV14 and TRBJ1-6; D not resolved. Germline V gene sequence: CDR1 SGHDN, CDR2 FVKESK. This CDR3 is built from 14 residues. Trimming removed 2 bases at V and 2 bases at J, with 4 bases between. Here the CDR3 DNA reads TGTGCCAGCAGCCAACGACCCTATAATTCACCCCTCCACTTT. It translates to CASSQRPYNSPLHF.

This clonotype has a handful of counts. V usage is TRBV19 and J usage is TRBJ2-2; TRBD1 is a possible D gene (6 bases). Trimming left V 6 bases short and J 6 bases short, with 11 bases between. This CDR3 contains 13 residues. Germline lookup yields CDR1 LNHDA and CDR2 SQIVND (reference sequence). The CDR3 DNA is TGTGCCAGTAGGACGACAGGTCCCGGGGAGCTGTTTTTT. Encoded protein: CASRTTGPGELFF.

This clonotype has only a few counts. The chain has TRBV20-1 and TRBJ2-5; 13 bases line up with TRBD2. The junction had 8 bases not matched to a gene; V was cut back by 3 bases and J by 4 bases. This CDR3 is built from 16 residues. Germline lookup yields CDR1 DFQATT and CDR2 SNEGSKA (reference sequence). CDR3 amino acids: CSASARLAGGRETQYF. In DNA, the CDR3 is TGCAGTGCTAGTGCTAGACTAGCGGGAGGTCGAGAGACCCAGTACTTC.

This chain uses TRBV6-2 or TRBV6-3 with TRBJ2-1; D remains unclear. This CDR3 region has 13 residues. V lost 5 bases and J 9 bases, leaving 14 bases between the germline ends. Germline V lookup: CDR1 MNHEY, CDR2 SVGEGT. CDR3 sequence: CASSPNGPGEQFF. The DNA of the CDR3 is TGTGCCAGCAGTCCTAATGGCCCCGGTGAGCAGTTCTTC.

This sequence joins TRBV9 and TRBJ2-2; D gene unclear. The V gene lost 0 bases and the J gene lost 1 base, with 4 bases spanning the gap. The CDR3 is 14 residues long. The germline CDR1 and CDR2 sequences are SGDLS and YYNGEE. DNA for the CDR3: TGTGCCAGCAGCGTAGGGGTGAACACCGGGGAGCTGTTTTTT. Encoded protein: CASSVGVNTGELFF.

The chain is built from TRBV20-1 and TRBJ2-7, with D tentatively TRBD1 or TRBD2 (7 bases each). Germline V gene data show CDR1 as DFQATT and CDR2 as SNEGSKA (reference sequence). CDR3 length: 13 amino acids. V was pared by 5 bases and J by 4 bases, with 15 bases between. CDR3 DNA sequence: TGCAGTGCTGGGGGAGGGGGCGTATACGAGCAGTACTTC. Encoded protein: CSAGGGGVYEQYF.

The chain carries TRBV6-1 and TRBJ2-3; D may be TRBD2 (5 bases). V shed 1 base and J shed 0 bases, with 8 bases lying between them. This CDR3 contains 15 residues. CDR1 is MNHNS and CDR2 is SASEGT in the germline V gene. CDR3 DNA: TGTGCCAGCAGTGAAGGGGAGCATAGCACAGATACGCAGTATTTT. Translating it yields CASSEGEHSTDTQYF.